These 6 T cell receptor beta chains originate from one sample sequenced in a study of cytomegalovirus exposure and HLA in healthy donors. The study ran its PCR with 60 Vbeta and 13 Jbeta primers. Data came from immunoSEQ multiplex PCR; TCRdb stores just in-frame clones and leaves some out. The table includes approximately 180,000 clones, just over 75% detected once. The sample consisted of PBMCs. Receptor source: a woman aged 30 to 39 in good health and CMV-seropositive.

Only a few counts were recorded for this clone. The chain carries TRBV5-8 and TRBJ1-1, with 10 bases matching TRBD1. The CDR3 extends over 15 amino acids. The V and J ends lost 0 bases and 3 bases, in that order; junction bases with no gene match: 2. Germline V gene sequence: CDR1 SGHTS, CDR2 YDEGEE. This CDR3 reads CASSLAGTGDTEAFF. CDR3 DNA sequence: TGTGCCAGCAGCTTGGCCGGGACAGGGGACACTGAAGCTTTCTTT.

The rearrangement uses TRBV18 and TRBJ1-3; D unclear. Per the germline V gene, CDR1 is KGHSH and CDR2 is LQKENI. The CDR3 is 15 residues long. Trimming took 3 bases from V and 0 from J, leaving 9 bases between them. The CDR3, as DNA: TGTGCCAGCTCACCTTCAGTAAGCTCTGGAAACACCATATATTTT. As protein: CASSPSVSSGNTIYF.

J is TRBJ2-7 and V is TRBV7-8, with TRBD2 identical over 8 bases. Germline CDR1 reads SGHVS; CDR2 reads FQNEAQ. Losses at the gene ends were 0 bases for V and 3 bases for J; bases not matched to a gene: 1. The CDR3 is 14 residues long. Here the CDR3 reads CASSLASGIYEQYF. The CDR3 DNA reads as TGTGCCAGCAGCTTAGCTAGCGGGATCTACGAGCAGTACTTC.

The CDR3 protein is CAIMGQGKTQYF. The CDR3, as DNA: TGTGCCATCATGGGACAGGGAAAGACCCAGTACTTC. V and J are TRBV10-3 and TRBJ2-5; 9 bases are shared with TRBD1. Germline V CDR1 and CDR2: ENHRY, SYGVKD. The ends lost 7 bases at V and 6 bases at J; junction bases unmatched: 3. This CDR3 region has 12 residues.

The chain recombines TRBV11-2 with TRBJ1-1; perhaps TRBD1 as D (6 bases). The germline V gene encodes CDR1 SGHAT and CDR2 FQNNGV. The CDR3 sequence is 15 residues long. The V end was cut by 1 base, the J end by 1 base, with 10 bases between. The CDR3, as DNA: TGTGCCAGCAGCTTAGCGTCGGACAGGAACACTGAAGCTTTCTTT. Translation: CASSLASDRNTEAFF. Complete variable domain (other parts from reference TRBV11-2 and TRBJ1-1): EAGVAQSPRYKIIEKRQSVAFWCNPISGHATLYWYQQILGQGPKLLIQFQNNGVVDDSQLPKDRFSAERLKGVDSTLKIQPAKLEDSAVYLCASSLASDRNTEAFFGQGTRLTVV.

This clone appeared a few times. The chain is built from TRBV19 and TRBJ2-7; 8 bases map to TRBD1. V lost 10 bases and J lost 6; bases outside the gene matches: 5. CDR3 length: 11 residues. Germline V gives CDR1 LNHDA, CDR2 SQIVND (reference sequence). DNA of the CDR3: TGTGCCACCGACAGGGGAGGCGAGCAGTACTTC. This gives the protein CATDRGGEQYF.